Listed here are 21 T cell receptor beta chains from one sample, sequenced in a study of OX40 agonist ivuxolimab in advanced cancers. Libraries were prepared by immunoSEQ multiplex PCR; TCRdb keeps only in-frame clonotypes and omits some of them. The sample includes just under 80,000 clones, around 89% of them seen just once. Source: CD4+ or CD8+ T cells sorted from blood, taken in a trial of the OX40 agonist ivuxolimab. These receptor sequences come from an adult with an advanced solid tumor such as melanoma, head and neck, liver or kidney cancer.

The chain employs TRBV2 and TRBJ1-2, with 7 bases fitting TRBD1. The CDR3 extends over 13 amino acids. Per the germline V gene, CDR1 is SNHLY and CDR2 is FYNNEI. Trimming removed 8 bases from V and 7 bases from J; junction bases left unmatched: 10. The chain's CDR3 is CASGVDRVPGYTF. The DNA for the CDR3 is TGTGCCAGCGGGGTCGACAGGGTTCCTGGCTACACCTTC.

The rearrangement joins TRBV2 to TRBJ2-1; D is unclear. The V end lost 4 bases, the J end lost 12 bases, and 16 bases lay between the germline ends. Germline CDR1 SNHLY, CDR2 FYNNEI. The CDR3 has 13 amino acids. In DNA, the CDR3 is TGTGCCAGCAGTGGCCTGTCGGCCGTGGGGCAGTTCTTC. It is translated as CASSGLSAVGQFF.

CDR3 sequence reads: CASSLTGAMNTEAFF. The CDR3 nucleotides are TGCGCCAGCAGCCTGACAGGGGCTATGAACACTGAAGCTTTCTTT. The chain has TRBV4-1 and TRBJ1-1; 8 positions agree with TRBD1. This CDR3 has 15 residues. With V trimmed by 4 bases and J by 0 bases, 4 bases remained unmatched. Germline loops: CDR1 MGHRA, CDR2 YSYEKL.

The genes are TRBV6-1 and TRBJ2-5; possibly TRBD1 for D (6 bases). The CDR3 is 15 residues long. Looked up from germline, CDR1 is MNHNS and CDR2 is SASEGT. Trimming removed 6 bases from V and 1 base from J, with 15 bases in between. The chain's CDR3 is CASRGGQTIQETQYF. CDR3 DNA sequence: TGTGCCAGCAGAGGTGGACAGACAATCCAAGAGACCCAGTACTTC.

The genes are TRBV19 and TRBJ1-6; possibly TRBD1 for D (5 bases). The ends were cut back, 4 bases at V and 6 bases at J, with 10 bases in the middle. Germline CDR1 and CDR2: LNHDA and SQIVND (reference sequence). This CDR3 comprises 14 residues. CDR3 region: CASSTSGANSPLHF. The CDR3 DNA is TGTGCCAGTAGTACCTCCGGGGCTAATTCACCCCTCCACTTT.

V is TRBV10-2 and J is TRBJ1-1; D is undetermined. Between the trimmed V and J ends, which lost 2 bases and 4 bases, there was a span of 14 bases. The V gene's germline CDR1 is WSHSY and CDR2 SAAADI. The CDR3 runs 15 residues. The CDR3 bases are TGCGCCAGCAGTGAGATTTTTACGGGGAGCACTGAAGCTTTCTTT. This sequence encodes CASSEIFTGSTEAFF.

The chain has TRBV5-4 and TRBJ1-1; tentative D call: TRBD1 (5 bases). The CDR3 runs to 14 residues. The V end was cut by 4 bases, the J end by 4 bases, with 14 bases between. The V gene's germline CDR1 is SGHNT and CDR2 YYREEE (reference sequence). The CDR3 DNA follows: TGTGCCAGCAGCCCCACCTCCAGGGCCACTGAAGCTTTCTTT. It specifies CASSPTSRATEAFF. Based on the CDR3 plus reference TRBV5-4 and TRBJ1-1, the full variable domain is ETGVTQSPTHLIKTRGQQVTLRCSSQSGHNTVSWYQQALGQGPQFIFQYYREEENGRGNFPPRFSGLQFPNYSSELNVNALELDDSALYLCASSPTSRATEAFFGQGTRLTVV.

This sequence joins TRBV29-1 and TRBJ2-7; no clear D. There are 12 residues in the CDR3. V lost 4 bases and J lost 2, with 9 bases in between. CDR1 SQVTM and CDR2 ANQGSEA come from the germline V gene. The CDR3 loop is CSVVRPTYEQYF. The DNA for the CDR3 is TGCAGCGTTGTTCGCCCAACCTACGAGCAGTACTTC.

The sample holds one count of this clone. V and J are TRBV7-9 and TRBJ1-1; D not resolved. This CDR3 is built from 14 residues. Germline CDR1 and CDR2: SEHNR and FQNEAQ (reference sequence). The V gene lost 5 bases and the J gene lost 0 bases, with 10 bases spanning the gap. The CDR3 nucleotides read TGTGCCAGCAGCGCCCGAGCCTTGAACACTGAAGCTTTCTTT. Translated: CASSARALNTEAFF.

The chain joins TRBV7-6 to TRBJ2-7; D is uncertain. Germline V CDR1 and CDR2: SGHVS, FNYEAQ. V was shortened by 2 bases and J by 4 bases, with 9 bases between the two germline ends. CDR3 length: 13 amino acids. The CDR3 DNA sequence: TGTGCCAGCAGCTTATGGTCCACATACGAGCAGTACTTC. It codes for CASSLWSTYEQYF.

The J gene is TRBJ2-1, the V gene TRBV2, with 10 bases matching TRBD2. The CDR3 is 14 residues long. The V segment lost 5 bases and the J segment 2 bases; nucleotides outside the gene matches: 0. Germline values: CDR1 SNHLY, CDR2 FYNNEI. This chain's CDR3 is CASSLAGAYNEQFF. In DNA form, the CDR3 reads TGTGCCAGCAGTCTAGCGGGAGCCTACAATGAGCAGTTCTTC.

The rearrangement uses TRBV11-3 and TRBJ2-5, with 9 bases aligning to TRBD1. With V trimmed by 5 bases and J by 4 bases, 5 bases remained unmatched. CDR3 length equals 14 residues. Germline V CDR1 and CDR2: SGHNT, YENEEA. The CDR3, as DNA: TGTGCCAGCAGCCCTACAGGGGGCATAGAGACCCAGTACTTC. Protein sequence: CASSPTGGIETQYF.

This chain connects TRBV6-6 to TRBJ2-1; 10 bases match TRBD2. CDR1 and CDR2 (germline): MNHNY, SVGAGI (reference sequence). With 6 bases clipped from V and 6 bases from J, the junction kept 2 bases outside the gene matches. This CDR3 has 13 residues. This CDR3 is CASSTSGTNEQFF. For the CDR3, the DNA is TGTGCCAGCAGCACTAGCGGGACCAATGAGCAGTTCTTC.

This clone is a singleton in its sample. CDR3 nucleotide sequence: TGTGCCAGCAGCTGGGGGACTAGCGGGGAGGGCTACGAGCAGTACTTC. It yields the protein CASSWGTSGEGYEQYF. This chain joins TRBV5-4 and TRBJ2-7; 13 bases fit TRBD2. With V trimmed by 3 bases and J by 3 bases, 6 bases remained unmatched. From germline, CDR1 is SGHNT and CDR2 YYREEE (reference sequence). CDR3 length equals 16 residues.

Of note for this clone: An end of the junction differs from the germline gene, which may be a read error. The CDR3 region has the DNA TGTGTCAGCAGACGCGGGAGTGACAATGAGCAGTTCTTC. Translating it yields CVSRRGSDNEQFF. The chain carries TRBV11-2 and TRBJ2-1; 7 nucleotides match TRBD2. The CDR3 extends over 13 amino acids. Germline V CDR1 and CDR2: SGHAT, FQNNGV.

CDR3 sequence: CASSSQPGPQDYEQYF. The CDR3, as DNA: TGTGCCAGCAGCTCGCAGCCGGGACCTCAAGACTACGAGCAGTACTTC. The gene calls are TRBV11-2 and TRBJ2-7; D tentatively reads TRBD1 or TRBD2 (5 bases each). Germline V gene data show CDR1 as SGHAT and CDR2 as FQNNGV. The V and J ends lost 4 bases and 3 bases respectively, with 19 bases between them. The CDR3 consists of 16 residues.

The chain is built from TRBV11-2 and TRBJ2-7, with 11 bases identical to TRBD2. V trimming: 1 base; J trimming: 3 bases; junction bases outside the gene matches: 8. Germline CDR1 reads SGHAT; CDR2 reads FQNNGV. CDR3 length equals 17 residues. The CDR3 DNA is TGTGCCAGCAGCTTAGGCCGGCTAGCGGGAGGTGGCTACGAGCAGTACTTC. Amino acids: CASSLGRLAGGGYEQYF.

The CDR3 loop is CASSDSGVQSNQPQHF. Here the CDR3 DNA reads TGTGCCAGCAGTGACTCCGGGGTACAAAGCAATCAGCCCCAGCATTTT. This chain connects TRBV6-4 to TRBJ1-5; D is uncertain. V lost 0 bases and J lost 1, with 10 bases in between. Germline V gene lookup returns CDR1 MRHNA and CDR2 SNTAGT. The length of the CDR3 is 16 residues.

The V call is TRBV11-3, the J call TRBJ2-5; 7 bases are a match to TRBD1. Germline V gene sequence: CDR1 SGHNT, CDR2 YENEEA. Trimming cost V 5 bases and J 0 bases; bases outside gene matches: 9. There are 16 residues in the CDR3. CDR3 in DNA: TGTGCCAGCAGCCCCGGACAGGCTCGGTACCAAGAGACCCAGTACTTC. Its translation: CASSPGQARYQETQYF.

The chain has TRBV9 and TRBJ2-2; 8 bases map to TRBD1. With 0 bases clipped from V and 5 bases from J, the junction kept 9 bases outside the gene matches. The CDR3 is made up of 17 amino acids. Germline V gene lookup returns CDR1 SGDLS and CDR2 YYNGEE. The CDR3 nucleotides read TGTGCCAGCAGCGTAGCAAAGGACAGGGTAAGTACCGGGGAGCTGTTTTTT. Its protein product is CASSVAKDRVSTGELFF.

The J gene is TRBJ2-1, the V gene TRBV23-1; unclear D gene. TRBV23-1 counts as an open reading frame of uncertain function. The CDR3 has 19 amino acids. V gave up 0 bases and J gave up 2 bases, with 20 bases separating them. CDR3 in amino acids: CASSQSNWVTARPYNEQFF. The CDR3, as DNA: TGCGCCAGCAGTCAATCGAATTGGGTGACGGCGCGGCCCTACAATGAGCAGTTCTTC.